This TCR beta chain appears in the sequencing data of a study of T cells expressing NK-cell markers (dated by TCRdb to about 2020). General notes on the study: Three sorted T-cell subsets (CD3+CD56+NKG2C+, CD3+CD56+NKG2C- and CD3+CD56-NKG2C+) from 8 or 9 donors had their TCR beta-chain repertoires profiled. Sequencing of the libraries produced 2 x 150 bp reads on Illumina HiSeq 2000/2500, MiSeq or NextSeq. Among the eight sequenced donors, seven were HCMV-seropositive and one was HCMV-seronegative. The eight sequenced donors were randomly selected healthy volunteers, three men and five women. Overall study outcomes, separate from this receptor: In over 5 donors, the dominant CD3+CD56+NKG2C+ clonotypes were among the top 10 CD8+ clonotypes and accounted for about 1.0-7.0% of CD8+ T cells. Those dominant clonotypes were again the most abundant among CD3+CD56-NKG2C+ cells in a handful of donors, at roughly 28.3-65%. It remained unclear whether the expanded NKG2C-expressing T cell clones were specific for HCMV antigens.

For this clonotype: No antigen is known for it.

To determine HCMV serostatus, a commercial ELISA kit was used to detect HCMV-specific IgG in serum. Peripheral blood mononuclear cells were isolated from blood by Ficoll density gradient centrifugation. The cysteine opens and the phenylalanine closes a CDR3 of 13 amino acids. No coding sequence is recorded. According to the germline V gene, CDR1 reads MGHRA and CDR2 reads YSYEKL. The listed sequencing device is Illumina HiSeq 2000. 5'RACE template switching, by which a universal primer site and unique molecular identifiers were added, was used to make TCR beta cDNA libraries. cDNA synthesis was primed from the TCR beta constant segment, followed by two successive PCR amplification steps. The original methods were these. MIGEC handled demultiplexing of the reads and grouping by UMI, while MiTCR was used to assemble and quantify clonotypes. To remove erroneous sequences, TCR cDNA sequences were retained only when supported by two or more reads. The tcR package was used for downstream repertoire analysis, with clonotypes matched between fractions based on CDR3 nucleotide sequence plus V segment. VDJmatch was used to annotate antigen specificity against VDJdb, with one amino acid substitution allowed in CDR3. TCRdb reprocessed the reads and provides one entry for every CDR3 protein sequence; no DNA is given. V and J calls and clone size were set by TCRdb, not the authors. The table held for this sample gives a few hundred thousand distinct CDR3 sequences. Around 0.37% of the sample is in the top ten clones.

The rearrangement joined TRBV4-1 to TRBJ2-1; without DNA, the TCRdb call of TRBD2 cannot be checked. The receptor was isolated from a man younger than 30 in good health. Donor details come from another sample of the same person, matched by shared clones. Sequenced sample: blood T cells: a sorted CD56 or NKG2C T cell subset, CD4+ or CD8+ T cells, or bulk PBMC T cells (not recorded which). The encoded CDR3 is CARSGRFTIEQFF.